Shown below are 15 T cell receptor beta chains from a single sample sequenced in a study of regulatory T cells in long-lasting Graves disease. Time point defined: newly diagnosed GD, antithyroid drugs for less than 3 months. Generation of the TCR library employed RNA extracted from PBMCs. Investigators prepared the TCR beta libraries by applying iRepertoire HTBI primers and Arm-PCR of CDR3 regions. MiXCR was run by TCRdb on the multiplex PCR reads, yielding one entry per CDR3 protein. The table lists about 440,000 distinct CDR3 sequences, less than 20% of them singletons, with about 23% in the top ten. These data are also associated with another study on T cells in Graves' hyperthyroidism and ophthalmopathy.

Material: peripheral blood mononuclear cells (PBMCs), obtained at new diagnosis, from a patient treated with antithyroid drugs. These receptors came from a woman younger than 35 with Graves disease.

V is TRBV4-1 and J is TRBJ2-7; perhaps TRBD2 as D (5 bases). This CDR3 region has 15 residues. Trimming pared 0 bases from V and 3 bases from J, leaving 12 bases between. Germline loops: CDR1 MGHRA, CDR2 YSYEKL. CDR3 coding DNA: TGCGCCAGCAGCCAAGATACAGCGGAGCGCTACGAGCAGTACTTC. Translated, it gives CASSQDTAERYEQYF.

The chain's CDR3 is CASSLDPFFTQFF. The CDR3 nucleotides are TGTGCCAGCAGCTTAGATCCCTTTTTCACTCAGTTCTTC. The chain links TRBV11-2 to TRBJ2-1, with D unclear. The germline CDR1 and CDR2 sequences are SGHAT and FQNNGV. CDR3 size: 13 residues. V was cut by 0 bases and J by 13 bases, with 13 bases left in between.

This clonotype was seen many times. This sequence joins TRBV7-3 and TRBJ2-7, with 9 positions matching TRBD1. V was pared by 5 bases and J by 7 bases, with 15 bases of the junction left unmatched. Germline V gene lookup returns CDR1 SGHTA and CDR2 FQGTGA. CDR3 length equals 16 residues. CDR3 DNA: TGTGCCAGCAGCCGACTAACCCGGGACAGGGTACGGGAGCAGTACTTC. This codes for CASSRLTRDRVREQYF. Full variable domain (rest looked up from reference TRBV7-3 and TRBJ2-7): GAGVSQTPSNKVTEKGKYVELRCDPISGHTALYWYRQSLGQGPEFLIYFQGTGAADDSGLPNDRFFAVRPEGSVSTLKIQRTERGDSAVYLCASSRLTRDRVREQYFGPGTRLTVT.

This rearrangement joins TRBV5-5 to TRBJ2-1; 12 bases agree with TRBD2. Germline V lookup: CDR1 SGHKS, CDR2 YYEKEE (reference sequence). Trimming cost V 4 bases and J 4 bases; bases outside gene matches: 6. This CDR3 spans 16 amino acids. DNA for the CDR3: TGTGCCAGCAGCATCCCCGGGACTAGCGGGTACAATGAGCAGTTCTTC. It specifies CASSIPGTSGYNEQFF.

This clonotype was counted ten times or more. The genes are TRBV5-1 and TRBJ1-2, with a tentative D call TRBD1 (5 bases). V was shortened by 3 bases and J by 0 bases, with 9 bases between the two germline ends. The length of the CDR3 is 14 residues. The germline gives CDR1 SGHRS, CDR2 YFSETQ. The CDR3 DNA sequence: TGCGCCAGCAGCTCAGGGTACTCTAACTATGGCTACACCTTC. This codes for CASSSGYSNYGYTF.

This clonotype was counted between two and nine times. The chain has TRBV19 and TRBJ1-5; 7 nucleotides line up with TRBD1. Germline lookup yields CDR1 LNHDA and CDR2 SQIVND (reference sequence). The V and J ends lost 6 bases and 4 bases, in that order; junction bases with no gene match: 9. The CDR3 totals 15 residues. Here the CDR3 reads CASRPRGDRNQPQHF. CDR3 nucleotides: TGTGCCAGTAGACCCAGGGGGGATAGAAATCAGCCCCAGCATTTT.

This clonotype showed up just a few times. This chain joins TRBV7-2 and TRBJ2-1; the D gene is possibly TRBD1 (5 bases). CDR1 is SGHTA and CDR2 is FQGNSA in the germline V gene. The V and J ends lost 1 base and 9 bases respectively, with 7 bases between them. The CDR3 totals 12 residues. The CDR3 DNA follows: TGTGCCAGCAGCTTAGTAAGGGGTGAGCAGTTCTTC. Protein sequence: CASSLVRGEQFF.

This clonotype was picked up a small number of times. At one boundary the junction diverges from the germline segment, which might be a read error. This sequence joins TRBV3-1 and TRBJ2-5; TRBD2 agrees at 12 bases. The CDR3 extends over 20 amino acids. The V gene's germline CDR1 is LGHDT and CDR2 YNNKEL (reference sequence). The CDR3 reads CAGSQAPLAGGRSAQETQYF. CDR3 in DNA: TGTGCCGGCAGCCAAGCCCCACTAGCGGGAGGCCGTTCGGCACAAGAGACCCAGTACTTC.

This chain links TRBV10-3 with TRBJ2-7; no definite D call. Trimming cost V 8 bases and J 0 bases, with 11 bases left between them. Germline V gene lookup returns CDR1 ENHRY and CDR2 SYGVKD. CDR3 length: 13 amino acids. The CDR3 DNA sequence: TGTGCCATCCTCCAAGGGAACTCCTACGAGCAGTACTTC. Translating it yields CAILQGNSYEQYF.

The chain uses TRBV7-2 and TRBJ2-7; D is unclear. The CDR3 spans 12 residues. Germline CDR1 SGHTA, CDR2 FQGNSA. Trimming took off 5 bases at V and 6 bases at J, with 11 bases between the two ends. The CDR3 protein is CASSLSGVEQYF. CDR3 nucleotides: TGTGCCAGCAGCCTAAGTGGGGTCGAGCAGTACTTC.

This clonotype appeared many times. V usage is TRBV6-1 and J usage is TRBJ2-7, with TRBD2 identical over 13 bases. The length of the CDR3 is 18 residues. V shed 7 bases, J shed 3 bases, and the junction held 15 bases outside the gene matches. The germline V gene has CDR1 MNHNS and CDR2 SASEGT. CDR3 residues: CASISGLAGDMASYEQYF. CDR3 sequence (DNA): TGTGCCAGCATTTCCGGACTAGCGGGAGATATGGCGAGCTACGAGCAGTACTTC.

This clonotype occurred many times. V gene TRBV27 combines with J gene TRBJ1-5; D is unresolved. The V and J ends lost 5 bases and 5 bases respectively, with 16 bases between them. This CDR3 has 15 amino acids. The germline V gene encodes CDR1 MNHEY and CDR2 SMNVEV (reference sequence). CDR3 sequence (DNA): TGTGCCAGCAGTCCAATCGCCGGATCCTATCAGCCCCAGCATTTT. Translation: CASSPIAGSYQPQHF.

The chain joins TRBV9 to TRBJ2-5, with D tentatively TRBD1 (6 bases). V was shortened by 6 bases and J by 3 bases, with 12 bases between the two germline ends. The CDR3 consists of 13 residues. CDR1 SGDLS and CDR2 YYNGEE come from the germline V gene. CDR3 amino acids: CASKASGEETQYF. For the CDR3, the DNA is TGTGCCAGCAAAGCATCAGGGGAAGAGACCCAGTACTTC.

This clonotype appeared a few times. This is likely a read error, given that the CDR3 carries no conserved phenylalanine or tryptophan at its end. V and J are TRBV12-3 or TRBV12-4 and TRBJ1-3; D unclear. The length of the CDR3 is 12 residues. V dropped 2 bases and J dropped 1 base, with 0 bases sitting between them. The CDR3 bases are TGTGCCAGCAGTTTATCTGGAAACACCATATATTCT. It is translated as CASSLSGNTIYS.

The chain combines TRBV27 with TRBJ2-7, with D perhaps TRBD1 or TRBD2 (5 bases each). The CDR3 is 14 amino acids. CDR1 MNHEY and CDR2 SMNVEV come from the germline V gene (reference sequence). The V end was cut by 7 bases, the J end by 1 base, with 14 bases between. CDR3 sequence reads: CASTEGRESYEQYF. In DNA, the CDR3 is TGTGCCAGCACCGAGGGCAGGGAGTCCTACGAGCAGTACTTC.